This T cell receptor (beta chain) appears in the sequencing data of a study of regulatory T cells in long-lasting Graves disease (dated by TCRdb to the early 2020s). About the full investigation: Persistent Graves' disease was defined as antithyroid drug treatment for over 5 years with persistently positive TSH receptor autoantibodies. This study used TCR sequencing and RNA sequencing of peripheral blood to compare persistent Graves' disease patients against newly diagnosed Graves' disease patients. The study took place in China and was registered as a clinical trial. A total of around 35 samples were covered by TCR sequencing, comprising some 13 persistent and around 20 newly diagnosed Graves' disease patients. Persistent Graves' disease patients in the clinical cohort had taken antithyroid drugs for around 10 years on average. The paper as a whole reports these results and caveats: Persistent Graves' disease patients showed lower TCR Shannon entropy and fewer highly expanded clones than newly diagnosed patients, suggesting clonal expansion. Because the primary lesion, thyroid tissue, could not be accessed, the study looked at peripheral blood alone. Sequencing and analysis were limited to the TCR beta chain. The authors noted that the small sample size was a limitation that may lower accuracy. Patients with persistent disease shared more public clonotypes (around 2,700) than newly diagnosed patients did (around 1,000). Preferential use of TRBV28, TRBJ1-2 and TRBJ2-5 was observed in persistent disease, whereas TRBV20-1 and TRBJ2-1 were favored in newly diagnosed disease.

Library construction relied on multiplex PCR. The run used an Illumina HiSeq 4000. TCR beta libraries were built with iRepertoire HTBI primers and Arm-PCR amplification of CDR3 regions. Before sequencing, the PCR products went through gel purification. Per the source publication's procedure: A total of 62 TRBV and some 13 TRBJ segments were identified across samples and were used for gene usage analysis of CDR3 amino acid clonotypes. COPE and FqMerger were used to merge filtered high-quality paired reads into contigs. BLAST was used to align contigs to the IMGT TRBV, TRBD and TRBJ reference genes, and CDR3 was defined following IMGT. Highly expanded clones were defined as clonotypes with a frequency above 0.1%. Shannon entropy served as the measure of repertoire diversity, while the Gini coefficient captured V-J evenness. Clonotypes shared by more than one individual were considered public. The public sequencing data were trimmed at Q25 with fastp and processed into clonotypes with MiXCR by TCRdb, which kept only in-frame beta chains. Each CDR3 protein gets just one entry, which takes the most common genes and DNA from the rows behind it. It is TCRdb's table, rather than the study itself, that gives the V and J calls and clone size. The sample contains a few hundred thousand distinct CDR3 sequences, roughly 25% of them found a single time. 25% to 35% of the sample comes from the top ten.

The time point label here, explained by the study, means: persistent/refractory GD, antithyroid drugs over 5 years with positive TRAb. RNA was extracted from PBMCs in TRIzol for both TCR sequencing and RNA sequencing. The diagnosis of Graves' disease followed American Thyroid Association guidelines. Patients were recruited from an endocrinology department in Xi'an, China. Each patient gave roughly 10 milliliters of peripheral blood, collected in an EDTA anticoagulant tube. PBMCs were isolated by Ficoll Paque Plus density gradient separation without further T cell sorting. An Agilent 2100 Bioanalyzer and agarose gel were used to check RNA quality, and a NanoDrop 2000 was used to measure RNA concentration. As for this clonotype: Which antigen it targets is not known. There are no base qualities to consult, and no much larger clone falls within one base.

V loses 2 bases of germline sequence and J loses 2 bases, and the interval between the two ends is 10 bases. Counted from cysteine to phenylalanine, this CDR3 has 14 amino acids. The DNA shown is the 42-base CDR3, in frame from base 1. From a lookup of the germline V gene (reference sequence), CDR1 and CDR2 are LGHDT and YNNKEL. The receptor comes from a middle-aged woman with Graves disease. Donor details come from another sample of the same person, matched by shared clones. The V and J segments used are TRBV3-1 and TRBJ2-7; 5 matching bases give a weak D call of TRBD1. Sequenced here: peripheral blood mononuclear cells (PBMCs), sampled when the disease was refractory, from a patient treated with antithyroid drugs. The DNA reads as follows: TGTGCCAGCAGCCAAAGACAGACACCCTACGAGCAGTACTTC. This codes for CASSQRQTPYEQYF.